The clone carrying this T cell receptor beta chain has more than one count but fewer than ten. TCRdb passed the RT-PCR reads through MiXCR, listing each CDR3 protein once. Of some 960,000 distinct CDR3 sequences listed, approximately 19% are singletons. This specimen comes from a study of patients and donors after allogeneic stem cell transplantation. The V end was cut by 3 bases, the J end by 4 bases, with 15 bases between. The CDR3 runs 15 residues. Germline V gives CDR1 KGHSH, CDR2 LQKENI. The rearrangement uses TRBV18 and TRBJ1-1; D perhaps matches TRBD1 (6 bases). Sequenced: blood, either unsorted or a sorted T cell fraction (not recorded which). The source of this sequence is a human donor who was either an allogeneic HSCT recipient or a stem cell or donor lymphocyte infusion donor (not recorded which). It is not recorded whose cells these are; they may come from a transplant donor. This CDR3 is CASSPVTGSATEAFF. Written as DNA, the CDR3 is TGTGCCAGCTCACCCGTAACAGGGTCGGCCACTGAAGCTTTCTTT.